This is a list of T cell receptor beta chains from one sample in a study of blood T cell repertoires in COVID-19. This table comes from immunoSEQ multiplex PCR, and its TCRdb copy is limited to in-frame clones, with some not included. The top ten hold around 9% of the sample, which has fewer than 55,000 clones, under 90% seen once. The specimen was peripheral blood. The receptors shown here come from a man aged 80 or over with active or convalescent COVID-19. Each CDR3 is given with its conserved first and last residue. The D gene is left open where the match is weak. Some rows mark clone size as missing; the rest say once, few, many or name a class of expanded clone.

CDR3 length,clone size,V gene,J gene,D gene,CDR3 protein,CDR3 DNA
18,-,TRBV10-1,TRBJ2-7,TRBD2,CASSECRTSGTNSYEQYF,TGCGCCAGCAGTGAGTGTCGGACTAGCGGGACAAACTCCTACGAGCAGTACTTC
13,-,TRBV27,TRBJ2-3,TRBD2,CASSFRGADTQYF,TGTGCCAGCAGTTTCCGGGGGGCAGATACGCAGTATTTT
15,-,TRBV9,TRBJ2-7,-,CASSVDGGRLYEQYF,TGTGCCAGCAGCGTAGATGGGGGCCGGCTCTACGAGCAGTACTTC
12,-,TRBV27,TRBJ1-1,TRBD1,CASTGTGNEAFF,TGTGCCAGCACTGGGACAGGGAATGAAGCTTTCTTT
13,once,TRBV18,TRBJ1-1,-,CASSQRGGTEAFF,TGTGCCAGCTCACAACGGGGGGGCACTGAAGCTTTCTTT
15,once,TRBV15,TRBJ2-7,-,CATSRAQNYRNEQYF,TGTGCCACCAGCAGAGCCCAAAACTATCGTAACGAGCAGTACTTC
16,-,TRBV5-1,TRBJ1-4,TRBD1,CASSRDSVATNEKLFF,TGCGCCAGCAGCCGGGACAGCGTTGCAACTAATGAAAAACTGTTTTTT
15,-,TRBV28,TRBJ2-5,TRBD1,CASSVRGRIQETQYF,TGTGCCAGCAGTGTCAGGGGGCGTATCCAAGAGACCCAGTACTTC
14,-,TRBV5-1,TRBJ2-3,-,CASSSAGLADTQYF,TGCGCCAGCAGCTCGGCGGGGCTCGCAGATACGCAGTATTTT
16,-,TRBV5-6,TRBJ2-3,-,CASSLAVGEPTDTQYF,TGTGCCAGCAGCTTGGCCGTGGGAGAACCCACAGATACGCAGTATTTT
13,once,TRBV7-8,TRBJ2-5,-,CASSFNLQETQYF,TGTGCCAGCAGCTTTAACTTACAAGAGACCCAGTACTTC
15,-,TRBV7-9,TRBJ2-3,TRBD1,CASSPNRGSSNTQYF,TGTGCCAGCAGCCCAAACAGGGGGTCATCGAATACGCAGTATTTT
14,-,TRBV6-5,TRBJ2-7,-,CASSYGGLTYEQYF,TGTGCCAGCAGTTATGGCGGGTTGACCTACGAGCAGTACTTC
13,-,TRBV7-2,TRBJ2-7,-,CASSFGSGTAHVF,-
19,-,TRBV11-2,TRBJ2-1,TRBD2,CASSLQPGLAGGHYNEQFF,TGTGCCAGCAGCTTACAACCCGGACTAGCGGGAGGGCACTACAATGAGCAGTTCTTC
15,-,TRBV7-2,TRBJ2-3,TRBD1,CASSLAGQYTDTQYF,TGTGCCAGCAGCTTAGCGGGACAGTACACAGATACGCAGTATTTT
14,-,TRBV5-4,TRBJ1-1,-,CASRPDPGDTEAFF,TGTGCCAGCAGACCAGACCCCGGGGACACTGAAGCTTTCTTT
16,-,TRBV19,TRBJ1-1,-,CASSIGARHWDTEAFF,TGTGCCAGTAGTATAGGGGCCCGCCATTGGGACACTGAAGCTTTCTTT
16,-,TRBV7-2,TRBJ1-6,TRBD1,CASSFFAGQGDSPLHF,TGTGCCAGCAGCTTTTTTGCGGGACAGGGTGATTCACCCCTCCACTTT
16,-,TRBV5-1,TRBJ2-1,TRBD2,CASSWTSGSRGNEQFF,TGCGCCAGCAGCTGGACTAGCGGGAGTAGGGGGAATGAGCAGTTCTTC
16,-,TRBV7-9,TRBJ1-3,-,CASSLGTAVSGNTIYF,TGTGCCAGCAGCTTAGGGACTGCCGTCTCTGGAAACACCATATATTTT
17,-,TRBV19,TRBJ2-3,TRBD1,CASSRQGGLPSTDTQYF,TGTGCCAGTAGTCGACAGGGGGGCCTACCAAGCACAGATACGCAGTATTTT
15,once,TRBV19,TRBJ1-1,TRBD1,CASSIDPGGYTEAFF,TGTGCCAGTAGTATAGATCCAGGGGGGTACACTGAAGCTTTCTTT
14,-,TRBV18,TRBJ2-7,-,CASSPGGLPYEQYF,TGTGCCAGCTCACCGGGGGGGCTCCCCTACGAGCAGTACTTC
21,-,TRBV4-2,TRBJ2-7,TRBD2,CASSPQDWVTKTSGSPYEQYF,TGTGCCAGCAGCCCGCAAGATTGGGTAACTAAGACTAGCGGGTCCCCCTACGAGCAGTACTTC
17,-,TRBV4-3,TRBJ2-1,TRBD2,CASSQGPSGRIDNEQFF,TGCGCCAGCAGCCAAGGGCCCAGCGGGAGGATCGACAATGAGCAGTTCTTC
15,-,TRBV18,TRBJ1-4,TRBD1,CASSPGQGYNEKLFF,TGTGCCAGCTCACCCGGACAGGGGTATAATGAAAAACTGTTTTTT
15,-,TRBV24-1,TRBJ1-5,-,CATPIQRASNQPQHF,TGTGCCACCCCCATTCAGAGGGCGAGCAATCAGCCCCAGCATTTT
17,-,TRBV5-4,TRBJ1-1,-,CASSLGGGRPMNTEAFF,TGTGCCAGCAGCTTGGGTGGGGGGAGGCCGATGAACACTGAAGCTTTCTTT
16,-,TRBV5-1,TRBJ2-7,TRBD2,CASSSSPSGASYEQYF,TGCGCCAGCAGCTCCTCCCCGAGCGGGGCCTCCTACGAGCAGTACTTC
21,-,TRBV9,TRBJ2-3,TRBD2,CASSVAEGLAGVAGSTDTQYF,TGTGCCAGCAGCGTAGCTGAGGGGCTAGCGGGAGTGGCGGGAAGCACAGATACGCAGTATTTT
12,-,TRBV29-1,TRBJ1-1,-,CSVEGMNTEAFF,TGCAGCGTTGAAGGTATGAACACTGAAGCTTTCTTT
16,-,TRBV4-1,TRBJ1-1,TRBD1,CASSQVGTGLNTEAFF,TGCGCCAGCAGCCAAGTGGGGACAGGCCTGAACACTGAAGCTTTCTTT
16,-,TRBV10-3,TRBJ2-3,-,CAISKRGDTPTDTQYF,TGTGCCATCAGTAAGCGAGGGGACACCCCCACAGATACGCAGTATTTT